This T cell receptor beta chain was captured by sequencing in a study of tumor and adjacent non-tumor tissue in lung cancer. Whole-study findings and limits: Normal lung showed higher cumulative top 100 clone frequency than tumor.

The CDR3 length is 13 residues. Deletions cut 6 bases from V and 2 bases from J, with 9 bases between. The library came from three nested PCR rounds adapted from ARM-PCR protocols. TCRdb recomputed calls from the multiplex PCR reads with MiXCR, one row per CDR3 protein. This sample carries 100,000 to 150,000 distinct CDR3 sequences, about 66% of them seen once, and the ten largest clones take around 13%. This clonotype was seen a handful of times. The antigen is not known. A much larger clonotype is one base distant, so this may be a read error. The template was RNA from unsorted bulk tissue. Chemotherapy-naive patients with new lung cancer underwent thoracic surgery in China, August–November 2014.

This sequence joins TRBV12-3 or TRBV12-4 and TRBJ2-3; a possible D gene is TRBD1 (6 bases). The sample was lung tumor tissue. This receptor was taken from a man aged 30 to 39 with non-small cell lung cancer. CDR3 residues: CASSRDNTDTQYF. DNA of the CDR3: TGTGCCAGCAGCCGGGACAACACAGATACGCAGTATTTT.